These 8 T cell receptor beta chains were sequenced from one sample in a study of identical twins. TCRdb independently ran MiXCR on the 5' RACE reads; one entry per CDR3 protein. The table lists 1.5 million to 2 million distinct CDR3 sequences, more than 30% of them singletons. Sequencing was done on a sample of cord blood. These receptors were taken from a newborn girl in good health.

The table lists this clonotype with many counts. This sequence joins TRBV29-1 and TRBJ2-7; D is unresolved. CDR1 SQVTM and CDR2 ANQGSEA come from the germline V gene. The CDR3 runs 13 residues. Trimming shortened V by 2 bases and J by 2 bases, and 10 bases separated the two germline ends. The CDR3 DNA is TGCAGCGTTGAAAGCGTCGGCCCCTACGAGCAGTACTTC. Translation: CSVESVGPYEQYF.

V is TRBV5-1 and J is TRBJ2-7; D remains ambiguous. Per the germline V gene, CDR1 is SGHRS and CDR2 is YFSETQ. This CDR3 is built from 14 residues. Trimming took off 5 bases at V and 0 bases at J, with 12 bases between the two ends. CDR3 region: CASRFITASYEQYF. CDR3 sequence (DNA): TGCGCCAGCAGATTTATTACAGCCTCCTACGAGCAGTACTTC.

The chain links TRBV2 to TRBJ1-5; tentative D call: TRBD1 (5 bases). This CDR3 has 15 amino acids. Trimming took 3 bases from V and 3 from J, leaving 12 bases between them. CDR1 is SNHLY and CDR2 is FYNNEI in the germline V gene. CDR3 protein: CASSEETAYNQPQHF. The DNA of the CDR3 is TGTGCCAGCAGTGAGGAGACAGCCTACAATCAGCCCCAGCATTTT.

V and J are TRBV7-9 and TRBJ1-5; 7 positions match TRBD1. This CDR3 contains 14 residues. Germline V gene data show CDR1 as SEHNR and CDR2 as FQNEAQ (reference sequence). The junction had 10 bases not matched to a gene; V was cut back by 8 bases and J by 6 bases. CDR3 DNA: TGTGCCAGCGCGACAGGGCCATCGGGTCAGCCCCAGCATTTT. This translates into CASATGPSGQPQHF.

With regard to this clonotype: A read error is possible here, since a much larger clone lies one base away. This chain joins TRBV29-1 and TRBJ2-1, with 14 bases identical to TRBD2. The CDR3 sequence is 14 residues long. Looked up from germline, CDR1 is SQVTM and CDR2 is ANQGSEA. The CDR3: CSTSGTSGRNERFF. The CDR3 DNA reads TGCAGCACTTCCGGGACTAGCGGGAGAAATGAGCGGTTCTTC.

On this clonotype: A read error may produce the germline difference seen at one junction end. J is TRBJ2-7 and V is TRBV5-1; TRBD1 matches 10 bases. Per the germline V gene, CDR1 is SGHRS and CDR2 is YFSETQ. The CDR3 has 14 residues. The CDR3 coding sequence is TGCGCCAGCAGCTTCGGGGACAGGGGCTACGGGCAGTACTTC. It yields the protein CASSFGDRGYGQYF.

This chain joins TRBV27 and TRBJ1-5; D unclear. The V end was cut by 1 base, the J end by 3 bases, with 7 bases between. The CDR3 consists of 14 residues. In germline, CDR1 is MNHEY, CDR2 SMNVEV (reference sequence). The CDR3: CASSLFGVNQPQHF. Written as DNA, the CDR3 is TGTGCCAGCAGTTTATTCGGGGTCAATCAGCCCCAGCATTTT.

This clonotype was seen more than once but under ten times. The chain is built from TRBV5-1 and TRBJ1-6, with D uncertain. V lost 0 bases and J lost 0, with 13 bases in between. There are 18 residues in the CDR3. Germline CDR1 reads SGHRS; CDR2 reads YFSETQ. The CDR3 DNA follows: TGCGCCAGCAGCTTGGAGGCCGTCCCGAGCTCCTATAATTCACCCCTCCACTTT. Translated: CASSLEAVPSSYNSPLHF.